This passage covers 2 T cell receptor beta chains from one sample sequenced in a study of T cells in Graves' hyperthyroidism and ophthalmopathy. From RNA transcripts, TCR beta CDR3 regions were amplified. Initially, a first-round RT-PCR of the TCR CDR3 employed the HTBI primer set. One entry per CDR3 protein results from TCRdb running MiXCR on the multiplex PCR reads. The sample has over 200,000 distinct CDR3 sequences, 15% to 20% seen once. The sequenced material came from blood. The receptor set was obtained from a man aged 40-49 years with Graves' hyperthyroidism.

At least ten counts were recorded for this clonotype. The rearrangement links TRBV27 to TRBJ2-7, with 12 bases fitting TRBD2. V was pared by 5 bases and J by 4 bases, with 12 bases of the junction left unmatched. Per the germline V gene, CDR1 is MNHEY and CDR2 is SMNVEV (reference sequence). The CDR3 totals 17 residues. The CDR3 region is CASSPYTTSGGPYEQYF. In nucleotides, the CDR3 is TGTGCCAGCAGTCCATATACCACTAGCGGGGGGCCTTACGAGCAGTACTTC.

This clonotype was observed at least ten times. The rearrangement joins TRBV6-1 to TRBJ2-1; TRBD1 matches at 10 bases. CDR3 size: 15 residues. Germline V gene sequence: CDR1 MNHNS, CDR2 SASEGT. V dropped 1 base and J dropped 8; count of bases not matched to a gene: 5. The CDR3 here is CASSEVTGGLDEQFF. Written as DNA, the CDR3 is TGTGCCAGCAGTGAAGTGACAGGGGGCTTAGATGAGCAGTTCTTC.